Shown below are 21 T cell receptor beta chains from a single sample sequenced in a study of T-cell reconstitution after alpha-beta-depleted transplantation in children. Unique molecular identifiers were incorporated during preparation of the TCRbeta library. Each CDR3 protein is one row after TCRdb ran MiXCR on the PCR reads. The sample holds approximately 97,000 distinct CDR3 sequences, approximately 8% seen once. Sequences were derived from PBMCs, sampled before TCRalphabeta/CD19-depleted stem cell transplant. These receptors were taken from a boy aged 2 to 10 with acute lymphoblastic leukemia, due to receive a stem cell transplant.

This clonotype occurred many times. CDR3 DNA: TGCGCCAGCAGCCGGGGGCCGGGCTCCGGGGAGCTGTTTTTT. It is translated as CASSRGPGSGELFF. The rearrangement uses TRBV5-1 and TRBJ2-2, with D perhaps assigned TRBD1 or TRBD2 (6 bases each). Trimming removed 4 bases from V and 6 bases from J, with 13 bases in between. Germline V gene sequence: CDR1 SGHRS, CDR2 YFSETQ. This CDR3 is 14 amino acids long.

This clonotype has ten or more counts. The gene calls are TRBV3-1 and TRBJ2-1; 7 bases line up with TRBD2. Germline loops: CDR1 LGHDT, CDR2 YNNKEL (reference sequence). The V gene end was trimmed by 6 bases and the J gene end by 5 bases; junction bases not matched to a gene: 4. The CDR3 is 13 amino acids. The CDR3 here is CASRASGDNEQFF. The CDR3, as DNA: TGTGCCAGCAGGGCTAGCGGAGACAATGAGCAGTTCTTC.

As to this clonotype: Possible read error: a much larger clone is one base away. The chain joins TRBV2 to TRBJ2-1, with TRBD1 identical over 7 bases. The germline gives CDR1 SNHLY, CDR2 FYNNEI. CDR3 length: 18 residues. The chain's CDR3 is CACSLRVLRDSGYNEQFF. The CDR3 DNA follows: TGTGCCTGCAGTTTACGAGTCCTGAGGGACAGTGGGTACAATGAGCAGTTCTTC.

Only a few counts were recorded for this clonotype. For the CDR3, the DNA is TGTGCCAGCAGCCGCGAAGGGACAGGGCACAATGAGCAGTTCTTC. Amino acid sequence: CASSREGTGHNEQFF. V gene TRBV7-2 combines with J gene TRBJ2-1; 9 positions match TRBD1. Germline loops: CDR1 SGHTA, CDR2 FQGNSA. The CDR3 totals 15 residues. The V segment lost 5 bases and the J segment 5 bases; nucleotides outside the gene matches: 7. Full variable domain (rest looked up from reference TRBV7-2 and TRBJ2-1): GAGVSQSPSNKVTEKGKDVELRCDPISGHTALYWYRQSLGQGLEFLIYFQGNSAPDKSGLPSDRFSAERTGGSVSTLTIQRTQQEDSAVYLCASSREGTGHNEQFFGPGTRLTVL.

The V call is TRBV5-1, the J call TRBJ2-5; D is unclear. Per germline, CDR1 SGHRS and CDR2 YFSETQ. This CDR3 is 14 amino acids long. V dropped 0 bases and J dropped 5 bases, with 11 bases sitting between them. In DNA, the CDR3 is TGCGCCAGCAGCTTGGTCGGCAGTACGGAGACCCAGTACTTC. Protein product: CASSLVGSTETQYF.

In its sample, this clonotype was seen many times. The rearrangement joins TRBV5-1 to TRBJ1-1; 7 bases agree with TRBD1. Looked up from germline, CDR1 is SGHRS and CDR2 is YFSETQ. This CDR3 contains 19 residues. The J segment lost 0 bases and the V segment lost 0 bases, leaving 14 bases of the junction unmatched. The CDR3 loop is CASSLGGATWDRLNTEAFF. The CDR3 DNA follows: TGCGCCAGCAGCTTGGGGGGGGCCACTTGGGACAGATTGAACACTGAAGCTTTCTTT. The variable domain in full, with the rest retrieved from reference TRBV5-1 and TRBJ1-1, is KAGVTQTPRYLIKTRGQQVTLSCSPISGHRSVSWYQQTPGQGLQFLFEYFSETQRNKGNFPGRFSGRQFSNSRSEMNVSTLELGDSALYLCASSLGGATWDRLNTEAFFGQGTRLTVV.

This clonotype was seen many times. The V and J genes are TRBV10-3 and TRBJ1-1; D remains unclear. Trimming cost V 2 bases and J 3 bases, with 13 bases left between them. This CDR3 region has 15 residues. Germline V CDR1 and CDR2: ENHRY, SYGVKD. CDR3 in amino acids: CAISEDGETYTEAFF. For the CDR3, the DNA is TGTGCCATCAGTGAGGACGGGGAGACGTACACTGAAGCTTTCTTT.

This clonotype occurred many times. This rearrangement joins TRBV6-5 to TRBJ1-1; no clear D gene. The germline V gene encodes CDR1 MNHEY and CDR2 SVGAGI. Trimming took off 6 bases at V and 0 bases at J, with 14 bases between the two ends. The CDR3 contains 15 residues. The CDR3 sequence is CASSLTLTLNTEAFF. The CDR3 bases are TGTGCCAGCAGCCTGACCCTGACACTGAACACTGAAGCTTTCTTT.

This clonotype was seen a handful of times. The genes are TRBV3-1 and TRBJ1-1; no reliable D call. The CDR3 contains 12 residues. V was trimmed by 0 bases and J by 8 bases, leaving 7 bases between them. Germline CDR1 reads LGHDT; CDR2 reads YNNKEL (reference sequence). The CDR3 is CASSQDPAEAFF. CDR3 nucleotides: TGTGCCAGCAGCCAAGATCCGGCAGAAGCTTTCTTT.

This clonotype showed up many times. This chain connects TRBV12-3 or TRBV12-4 to TRBJ2-1, with D tentatively TRBD1 or TRBD2 (6 bases each). Trimming cost V 3 bases and J 6 bases, with 18 bases left between them. This CDR3 has 16 residues. CDR3 protein: CASSLGGGESSNEQFF. The DNA for the CDR3 is TGTGCCAGCAGTTTGGGGGGCGGGGAATCGTCCAATGAGCAGTTCTTC.

This clonotype showed up many times. V gene TRBV3-1 combines with J gene TRBJ1-6; no clear D. V was trimmed by 2 bases and J by 6 bases, leaving 8 bases between them. The V gene's germline CDR1 is LGHDT and CDR2 YNNKEL (reference sequence). This CDR3 region has 14 residues. The CDR3 is CASSQSPFNSPLHF. CDR3 sequence (DNA): TGTGCCAGCAGCCAAAGTCCCTTTAATTCACCCCTCCACTTT.

V gene TRBV20-1 combines with J gene TRBJ1-1; D is perhaps TRBD1 (5 bases). The V and J ends lost 0 bases and 2 bases respectively, with 10 bases between them. The length of the CDR3 is 14 residues. Germline V gene lookup returns CDR1 DFQATT and CDR2 SNEGSKA (reference sequence). The DNA of the CDR3 is TGCAGTGCTAGAGACTTTCAGGGTAACACTGAAGCTTTCTTT. Its translation: CSARDFQGNTEAFF.

This clonotype has ten or more counts. V gene TRBV29-1 combines with J gene TRBJ1-5, with D uncertain. Trimming took 6 bases from V and 0 from J, leaving 12 bases between them. Germline V gene sequence: CDR1 SQVTM, CDR2 ANQGSEA. The CDR3 contains 14 residues. The chain's CDR3 is CSVAGGNSNQPQHF. DNA for the CDR3: TGCAGCGTGGCGGGAGGGAATAGCAATCAGCCCCAGCATTTT.

J is TRBJ2-7 and V is TRBV28, with D uncertain. V was trimmed by 2 bases and J by 5 bases, leaving 22 bases between them. The germline gives CDR1 MDHEN, CDR2 SYDVKM. The CDR3 is 17 amino acids. CDR3 amino acids: CASSLIGYGQKAHEQYF. The CDR3 DNA follows: TGTGCCAGCAGTTTAATTGGGTACGGGCAGAAAGCCCACGAGCAGTACTTC.

This clonotype has only a few counts. Its ends do not fully match the called genes, so a read error is possible. The J gene is TRBJ1-1, the V gene TRBV6-5; maybe TRBD1 (6 bases). The germline CDR1 and CDR2 sequences are MNHEY and SVGAGI. The CDR3 runs 13 residues. The CDR3 nucleotides read TGTGCCAGCAGTTACCGGGGGGGCACTGAATCTTTCTTT. Translation gives CASSYRGGTESFF.

The sample holds many counts of this clonotype. This chain links TRBV6-1 with TRBJ2-5, with D maybe TRBD2 (6 bases). The CDR3 has 15 residues. Germline values: CDR1 MNHNS, CDR2 SASEGT. V was shortened by 5 bases and J by 3 bases, with 16 bases between the two germline ends. CDR3 sequence: CASSRLLTGEETQYF. CDR3 nucleotides: TGTGCCAGCAGTCGACTCTTGACGGGGGAAGAGACCCAGTACTTC.

V gene TRBV5-6 combines with J gene TRBJ2-3; D unclear. Per germline, CDR1 SGHDT and CDR2 YYEEEE. The CDR3 extends over 12 amino acids. Trimming removed 4 bases at V and 2 bases at J, with 5 bases between. Written as DNA, the CDR3 is TGTGCCAGCAGCAGAGACACAGATACGCAGTATTTT. Translated: CASSRDTDTQYF.

The V call is TRBV7-9, the J call TRBJ1-1; TRBD1 agrees at 8 bases. In germline, CDR1 is SEHNR, CDR2 FQNEAQ (reference sequence). V gave up 1 base and J gave up 0 bases; unmatched junction bases: 4. The CDR3 spans 16 residues. CDR3 residues: CASSLGTGRLNTEAFF. The CDR3 region has the DNA TGTGCCAGCAGCTTAGGGACAGGGAGGTTGAACACTGAAGCTTTCTTT.

This clonotype was seen at least ten times. The rearrangement uses TRBV10-3 and TRBJ1-1; 7 bases are a match to TRBD1. The germline CDR1 and CDR2 sequences are ENHRY and SYGVKD. The junction had 9 bases not matched to a gene; V was cut back by 5 bases and J by 0 bases. The CDR3 contains 16 residues. The CDR3 coding sequence is TGTGCCATCAGTACCGGGACAGCCGATTTGAACACTGAAGCTTTCTTT. This gives the protein CAISTGTADLNTEAFF.

This sequence joins TRBV7-2 and TRBJ2-5; TRBD1 might be the D (6 bases). This CDR3 has 15 amino acids. Per the germline V gene, CDR1 is SGHTA and CDR2 is FQGNSA. V shed 7 bases and J shed 4 bases, with 19 bases lying between them. The CDR3 is CASTRGDLGGETQYF. CDR3 sequence (DNA): TGTGCCAGCACCAGGGGCGACCTAGGAGGAGAGACCCAGTACTTC.

This clonotype was observed many times. The gene calls are TRBV7-9 and TRBJ2-7; D call uncertain. The CDR3 has 12 amino acids. V lost 6 bases, J lost 0 bases, and 6 bases lay in between. Germline CDR1 and CDR2: SEHNR and FQNEAQ (reference sequence). CDR3: CASSKSSYEQYF. The DNA for the CDR3 is TGTGCCAGCAGTAAAAGCTCCTACGAGCAGTACTTC.